Detailed here is one T cell receptor beta chain. What it recognizes is unknown. The sample is drawn from a study of T cell responses to AZD1222 COVID-19 vaccine. Sequencing used immunoSEQ multiplex PCR; TCRdb keeps in-frame clones, though not all of them. The sample includes approximately 150,000 clones, approximately 90% of them seen just once. The analysis combined second doses at about 4 or about 12 weeks. Per the germline V gene, CDR1 is MGHRA and CDR2 is YSYEKL. The CDR3 extends over 16 amino acids. The V end was cut by 0 bases, the J end by 4 bases, with 15 bases between. Study-wide results and limits: Reportedly, nearly half of unique spike TCRs recognized epitopes outside B.1.351/B.1.1.7 mutations.

The chain is built from TRBV4-1 and TRBJ1-2; D is perhaps TRBD1 (6 bases). The starting material was peripheral blood, obtained 28 days after the second AZD1222 dose. The TCR originated in an adult who received the AZD1222 COVID-19 vaccine. This CDR3 reads CASSQEPGQTPYGYTF. In nucleotides, the CDR3 is TGCGCCAGCAGCCAAGAACCCGGACAGACTCCCTATGGCTACACCTTC.